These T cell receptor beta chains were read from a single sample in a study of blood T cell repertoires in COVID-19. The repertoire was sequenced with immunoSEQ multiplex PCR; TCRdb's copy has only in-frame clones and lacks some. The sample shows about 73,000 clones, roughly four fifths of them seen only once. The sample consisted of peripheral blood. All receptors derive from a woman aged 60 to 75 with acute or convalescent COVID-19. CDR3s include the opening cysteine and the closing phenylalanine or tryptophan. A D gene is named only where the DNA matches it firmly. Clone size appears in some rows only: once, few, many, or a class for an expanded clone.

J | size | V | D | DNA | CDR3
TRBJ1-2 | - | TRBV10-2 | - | TGCGCCAGCAGTGATTCGGGACTGCGCTTCGATGGCTACACCTTC | CASSDSGLRFDGYTF
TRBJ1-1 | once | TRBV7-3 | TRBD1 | TGTGCCAGCAGTCCGCAGGGGGTGAACACTGAAGCTTTCTTT | CASSPQGVNTEAFF
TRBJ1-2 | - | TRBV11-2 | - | TGTGCCAGCAGCTTAACCACAGTGGGCGATGGCTACACCTTC | CASSLTTVGDGYTF
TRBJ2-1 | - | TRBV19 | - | TGTGCCAGTAGTTTCCAATACAATGAGCAGTTCTTC | CASSFQYNEQFF
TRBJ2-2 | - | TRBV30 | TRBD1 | TGTGCCTGGACTAGGACAGGCAACACCGGGGAGCTGTTTTTT | CAWTRTGNTGELFF
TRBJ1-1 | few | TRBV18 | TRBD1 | TGTGCCAGCTCACCACCAACGGGACAGGGGAACACTGAAGCTTTCTTT | CASSPPTGQGNTEAFF
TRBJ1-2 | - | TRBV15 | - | TGTGCCACCAGCAGACCGACTACAGATGGCTACACCTTC | CATSRPTTDGYTF
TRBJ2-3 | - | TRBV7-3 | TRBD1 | TGTGCCAGCAGCTTAGGTCAGGGGGCAGCTACAGATACGCAGTATTTT | CASSLGQGAATDTQYF
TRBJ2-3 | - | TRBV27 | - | TGTGCCAGCAGCCTTATAGGGAGGCAGGGAAGGGGCACAGATACGCAGTATTTT | CASSLIGRQGRGTDTQYF
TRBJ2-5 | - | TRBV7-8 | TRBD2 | TGTGCCAGCAGCCGAGTAGCGGGGGGGCAAGAGACCCAGTACTTC | CASSRVAGGQETQYF
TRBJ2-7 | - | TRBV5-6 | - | TGTGCCAGCAGTTCGGGGGAACTTAGGCGCCGTAGCTCCTACGAGCAGTACTTC | CASSSGELRRRSSYEQYF
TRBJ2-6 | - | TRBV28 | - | TGTGCCAGCAGTCCCATGGGAGCTGGGGCCAACGTCCTGACTTTC | CASSPMGAGANVLTF
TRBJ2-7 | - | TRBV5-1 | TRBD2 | TGCGCCAGCGGGCCTAGCGGGGGGGCCAACGAGCAGTACTTC | CASGPSGGANEQYF
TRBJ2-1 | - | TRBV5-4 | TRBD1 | TGTGCCAGCAGCTTGGTTTCGGGACAGGGGGCGGGTGAGCAGTTCTTC | CASSLVSGQGAGEQFF
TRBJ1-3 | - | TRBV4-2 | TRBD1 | TGTGCCAGCAGCCAAGACTCTGGACAGGCAGGCGCAAGGCTCTCTGGAAACACCATATATTTT | CASSQDSGQAGARLSGNTIYF
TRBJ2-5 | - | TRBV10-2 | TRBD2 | TGCGCCAGCAGTGGACTAGCGGGGGGGCCAGAGACCCAGTACTTC | CASSGLAGGPETQYF
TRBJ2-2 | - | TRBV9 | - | TGTGCCAGCAGCGTAGGACCACGCCTCACAGAAGGGGAGCTGTTTTTT | CASSVGPRLTEGELFF
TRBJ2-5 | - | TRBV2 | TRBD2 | TGTGCCAGCACTACGCGGGGGGGAGAGACCCAGTACTTC | CASTTRGGETQYF
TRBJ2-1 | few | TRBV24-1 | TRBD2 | TGTGCCACCAGTGATCCTTCGACCGGGACTAGCGGGGGGGCCGCGAGGAATGAGCAGTTCTTC | CATSDPSTGTSGGAARNEQFF
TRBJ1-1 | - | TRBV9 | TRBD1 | TGTGCCAGCAGCGTATCCGCAGGGGGAGGAGGTACTGAAGCTTTCTTT | CASSVSAGGGGTEAFF